This T cell receptor beta chain appears in the sequencing data of a study of blood T cell repertoires in COVID-19. Whole-study context: Sources were T cells, B-cell-depleted T cells, or PBMCs; the material itself was cDNA or gDNA.

As handled by the study authors: Cell counts per sample came from amplifying reference gene primers. Repertoires were generated with immunoSEQ multiplex PCR, while TCRdb's copy carries only in-frame clones and drops some. That table is the source of V, J and clone size, and D and trimming were worked out from the DNA. The table records about 220,000 clones, roughly four fifths of them present only once. V gave up 1 base and J gave up 6 bases, with 10 bases separating them. CDR1 is SGHNT, CDR2 YENEEA, per germline. The CDR3 is made up of 13 amino acids. The rearrangement uses TRBV11-3 and TRBJ2-7; TRBD2 might be the D (5 bases). The sequenced sample consisted of PBMCs or T cells enriched from blood (not recorded which). This TCR derives from a man aged 35 to 55 who had recovered from COVID-19. CDR3 sequence reads: CASSLGRGTEQYF. The CDR3 bases are TGTGCCAGCAGCTTAGGTCGGGGAACCGAGCAGTACTTC.